This T cell receptor (beta chain) comes out of a study of cytomegalovirus exposure and HLA in healthy donors. Data came from immunoSEQ multiplex PCR; TCRdb stores just in-frame clones and leaves some out. The table records over 60,000 clones, just over 95% of them present only once. The CDR3 contains 15 residues. Trimming left V 0 bases short and J 7 bases short, with 14 bases between. Germline CDR1 and CDR2: SGHRS and YFSETQ. The chain uses TRBV5-1 and TRBJ2-1, with D perhaps TRBD2 (6 bases). The sample comprised PBMCs. This sequence originates from a woman between 18 and 29 years old in good health and CMV-seropositive. CDR3 region: CASSLGAGILNEQFF. CDR3 DNA sequence: TGCGCCAGCAGCTTGGGGGCGGGAATCTTAAATGAGCAGTTCTTC.